Listed here are 25 T cell receptor beta chains from one sample, sequenced in a study of vaccination and CD4 T cells after COVID-19. Treatment specified: approximately nine-day PBMC culture with coronavirus spike peptide pools or control peptides (ViraFEST assay). Their antigens are not known. Cultured CD4+ T-cell DNA underwent Oncomine TCR Beta short-read sequencing. Each CDR3 protein gets one entry after TCRdb re-called the PCR reads with MiXCR. This repertoire shows fewer than 15,000 distinct CDR3 sequences, just over 60% found once; its top ten account for approximately 10%. Sequences were obtained from CD4+ T cells from blood, cultured in vitro. The receptors come from a human donor who had recovered from COVID-19.

This chain uses TRBV12-5 with TRBJ2-1; D is perhaps TRBD1 or TRBD2 (6 bases each). There are 16 residues in the CDR3. V was pared by 0 bases and J by 6 bases, with 15 bases between. Germline CDR1 LGHNT, CDR2 FRNRAP. CDR3 sequence (DNA): TGTGCTAGTGGTTTGGTAGTTGCTAAGGGGGGCAATGAGCAGTTCTTC. It specifies CASGLVVAKGGNEQFF.

V gene TRBV7-2 combines with J gene TRBJ1-1, with D maybe TRBD1 (5 bases). This CDR3 has 18 residues. Germline loops: CDR1 SGHTA, CDR2 FQGNSA. V gave up 6 bases and J gave up 4 bases, with 27 bases separating them. The CDR3 coding sequence is TGTGCCAGCAGTAATGTTCTCCGCAGGGAAGGTCAGGGCACTGAAGCTTTCTTT. Its translation is CASSNVLRREGQGTEAFF.

The chain carries TRBV7-3 and TRBJ1-1; TRBD1 is a possible D gene (6 bases). Germline V gives CDR1 SGHTA, CDR2 FQGTGA. The CDR3 spans 14 residues. V was shortened by 5 bases and J by 3 bases, with 13 bases between the two germline ends. The CDR3 is CASSAEPGDTEAFF. CDR3 coding DNA: TGTGCCAGCAGCGCCGAACCAGGGGACACTGAAGCTTTCTTT.

The DNA for the CDR3 is TGTGCCAGCAGCCAAACCCAGGGGCGGGTGGGGAATGAGCAGTTCTTC. Translated, it gives CASSQTQGRVGNEQFF. The chain links TRBV7-8 to TRBJ2-1, with a possible D match to TRBD1 (6 bases). Germline lookup yields CDR1 SGHVS and CDR2 FQNEAQ. Trimming stripped 5 bases from V and 7 bases from J, with 21 bases between. This CDR3 region has 16 residues.

The chain recombines TRBV7-2 with TRBJ2-5; D ambiguous. Deletions cut 3 bases from V and 5 bases from J, with 7 bases between. Per the germline V gene, CDR1 is SGHTA and CDR2 is FQGNSA. The CDR3 has 12 residues. CDR3 region: CASSFSPETQYF. The CDR3 region has the DNA TGTGCCAGCAGCTTTTCCCCCGAGACCCAGTACTTC.

V usage is TRBV20-1 and J usage is TRBJ2-7; 8 positions match TRBD1. With 6 bases clipped from V and 3 bases from J, the junction kept 4 bases outside the gene matches. There are 12 residues in the CDR3. The germline CDR1 and CDR2 sequences are DFQATT and SNEGSKA (reference sequence). CDR3 protein: CSAPGQGYEQYF. The CDR3 nucleotides read TGCAGTGCGCCCGGACAGGGCTACGAGCAGTACTTC.

The CDR3 spells CATSRGTFDGNTIYF. The CDR3 DNA reads TGTGCCACCAGCAGAGGTACCTTCGACGGAAACACCATATATTTT. This chain uses TRBV15 with TRBJ1-3, with D unclear. There are 15 residues in the CDR3. The V end was cut by 1 base, the J end by 4 bases, with 11 bases between. The germline gives CDR1 LNHNV, CDR2 YYDKDF (reference sequence).

The V and J genes are TRBV20-1 and TRBJ2-4; the match to TRBD2 covers 8 bases. The junction had 2 bases not matched to a gene; V was cut back by 6 bases and J by 10 bases. The CDR3 is 10 residues long. The germline V gene has CDR1 DFQATT and CDR2 SNEGSKA (reference sequence). Here the CDR3 reads CSAAGGIQYF. The CDR3 coding sequence is TGCAGTGCGGCGGGAGGAATTCAGTACTTC.

This sequence joins TRBV12-5 and TRBJ2-5; tentatively, D is TRBD1 or TRBD2 (7 bases each). This CDR3 contains 14 residues. Germline V gene lookup returns CDR1 LGHNT and CDR2 FRNRAP. V was clipped by 6 bases and J by 2 bases, with 13 bases between them. CDR3 residues: CASGPGGGQETQYF. CDR3 nucleotide sequence: TGTGCTAGTGGACCAGGGGGAGGGCAAGAGACCCAGTACTTC.

This sequence joins TRBV6-2 or TRBV6-3 and TRBJ1-2, with D hard to call. Trimming pared 5 bases from V and 4 bases from J, leaving 8 bases between. Looked up from germline, CDR1 is MNHEY and CDR2 is SVGEGT. This CDR3 has 12 residues. In DNA form, the CDR3 reads TGTGCCAGCAGTCTCGCGGGCTATGGCTACACCTTC. It is translated as CASSLAGYGYTF.

This chain joins TRBV28 and TRBJ2-7; D ambiguous. V was pared by 7 bases and J by 7 bases, with 14 bases between. CDR3 length equals 12 residues. Germline CDR1 MDHEN, CDR2 SYDVKM. CDR3 sequence: CASTNLLREQYF. The CDR3 DNA follows: TGTGCCAGCACAAACCTTCTGAGGGAGCAGTACTTC.

The rearrangement links TRBV6-1 to TRBJ1-4; D possibly corresponds to TRBD1 (5 bases). There are 15 residues in the CDR3. Germline assignment: CDR1 MNHNS and CDR2 SASEGT. The germline V and J ends were trimmed by 8 bases and 7 bases, with 20 bases remaining between them. The CDR3 region has the DNA TGTGCCAGCCGTCCCCAAGGGGCTGGTTCTGAAAAACTGTTTTTT. Its translation is CASRPQGAGSEKLFF.

This chain uses TRBV28 with TRBJ2-2; D possibly corresponds to TRBD2 (7 bases). Germline V CDR1 and CDR2: MDHEN, SYDVKM. The CDR3 loop spans 14 amino acids. The V end was cut by 8 bases, the J end by 5 bases, with 15 bases between. The DNA of the CDR3 is TGTGCCAGCGGGGGCGGGAGTGCTACCGGGGAGCTGTTTTTT. It specifies CASGGGSATGELFF.

The V gene is TRBV20-1, the J gene TRBJ2-7; the match to TRBD2 covers 14 bases. Germline values: CDR1 DFQATT, CDR2 SNEGSKA (reference sequence). The CDR3 contains 14 residues. The V and J ends lost 6 bases and 6 bases, in that order; junction bases with no gene match: 7. CDR3 sequence reads: CSAGTSGRGGEQYF. CDR3 coding DNA: TGCAGTGCCGGGACTAGCGGGAGAGGGGGCGAGCAGTACTTC.

The CDR3 coding sequence is TGCAGCGTTGTTAACAGAGGTACCTACGAGCAGTACTTC. This sequence encodes CSVVNRGTYEQYF. The chain joins TRBV29-1 to TRBJ2-7; unclear D gene. The CDR3 extends over 13 amino acids. Trimming pared 4 bases from V and 2 bases from J, leaving 12 bases between. The germline V gene encodes CDR1 SQVTM and CDR2 ANQGSEA.

The chain couples TRBV7-9 to TRBJ1-1; D unresolved. CDR1 and CDR2 (germline): SEHNR, FQNEAQ (reference sequence). Trimming shortened V by 0 bases and J by 0 bases, and 8 bases separated the two germline ends. The length of the CDR3 is 15 residues. CDR3 amino acids: CASSLAAGVNTEAFF. The DNA of the CDR3 is TGTGCCAGCAGCTTAGCGGCTGGGGTGAACACTGAAGCTTTCTTT. Full variable domain (outside the CDR3, taken from reference TRBV7-9 and TRBJ1-1): DTGVSQNPRHKITKRGQNVTFRCDPISEHNRLYWYRQTLGQGPEFLTYFQNEAQLEKSRLLSDRFSAERPKGSFSTLEIQRTEQGDSAMYLCASSLAAGVNTEAFFGQGTRLTVV.

The gene calls are TRBV6-5 and TRBJ2-7, with D perhaps TRBD2 (5 bases). This CDR3 contains 14 residues. V lost 2 bases and J lost 4, with 12 bases in between. Germline V gives CDR1 MNHEY, CDR2 SVGAGI. CDR3 loop: CASSYRAEGYEQYF. For the CDR3, the DNA is TGTGCCAGCAGTTACAGGGCTGAGGGTTACGAGCAGTACTTC.

The rearrangement uses TRBV20-1 and TRBJ1-5; a weak D match, TRBD1 (5 bases). This CDR3 spans 13 amino acids. Germline CDR1 is DFQATT and CDR2 is SNEGSKA (reference sequence). Trimming stripped 3 bases from V and 3 bases from J, with 9 bases between. CDR3 sequence reads: CSASPDNNQPQHF. DNA of the CDR3: TGCAGTGCTAGCCCGGACAACAATCAGCCCCAGCATTTT.

The chain combines TRBV11-2 with TRBJ1-4; D may be TRBD1 (6 bases). Per germline, CDR1 SGHAT and CDR2 FQNNGV. This CDR3 spans 15 amino acids. Between the trimmed V and J ends, which lost 5 bases and 2 bases, there was a span of 12 bases. Here the CDR3 DNA reads TGTGCCAGCAGCCCTAAGGGGGAGACTAATGAAAAACTGTTTTTT. It translates to CASSPKGETNEKLFF.

Here the CDR3 reads CASSSDRGSNEQFF. In DNA, the CDR3 is TGTGCCAGCAGCTCGGACAGGGGCAGCAATGAGCAGTTCTTC. The rearrangement uses TRBV7-2 and TRBJ2-1; the match to TRBD1 covers 9 bases. The CDR3 loop spans 14 amino acids. Germline trimming cut 4 bases from V and 6 bases from J; bases unmatched to any gene: 4. Germline CDR1 SGHTA, CDR2 FQGNSA.

This clonotype was counted a single time. This chain uses TRBV7-2 with TRBJ2-7; 11 nucleotides agree with TRBD2. After removal of 3 bases from V and 6 bases from J, the junction contained 7 bases not matched to a gene. Looked up from germline, CDR1 is SGHTA and CDR2 is FQGNSA. CDR3 length equals 15 residues. DNA of the CDR3: TGTGCCAGCAGCTTTAGACTAGCGGGGACCCCCGAGCAGTACTTC. Its protein is CASSFRLAGTPEQYF.

This clonotype was seen just once. The V call is TRBV15, the J call TRBJ2-1, with D unclear. The CDR3 is 16 residues long. V lost 0 bases to trimming and J lost 4 bases, with 13 bases between them. Germline V CDR1 and CDR2: LNHNV, YYDKDF (reference sequence). This chain's CDR3 is CATSREEPGRYNEQFF. Written as DNA, the CDR3 is TGTGCCACCAGCAGAGAGGAGCCGGGCAGGTACAATGAGCAGTTCTTC.

This rearrangement joins TRBV6-1 to TRBJ1-5; D gene ambiguous. V lost 4 bases and J lost 0, with 7 bases in between. The length of the CDR3 is 14 residues. Germline lookup yields CDR1 MNHNS and CDR2 SASEGT. The CDR3 reads CASSGVDSNQPQHF. The CDR3 DNA reads as TGTGCCAGCAGTGGGGTCGATAGCAATCAGCCCCAGCATTTT.

This clonotype was counted between two and nine times. This chain uses TRBV7-2 with TRBJ2-2, with D perhaps matching TRBD2 (5 bases). V was pared by 6 bases and J by 7 bases, with 15 bases between. Germline CDR1 and CDR2: SGHTA and FQGNSA. This CDR3 region has 14 residues. CDR3 nucleotide sequence: TGTGCCAGCAGACCTCTCTTGAGCGGCGGGGAGCTGTTTTTT. It is translated as CASRPLLSGGELFF.

The chain has TRBV11-2 and TRBJ2-2; 8 nucleotides align to TRBD2. V shed 3 bases, J shed 2 bases, and the junction held 5 bases outside the gene matches. CDR1 is SGHAT and CDR2 is FQNNGV in the germline V gene. The CDR3 totals 16 residues. This CDR3 reads CASSLGGLANTGELFF. DNA of the CDR3: TGTGCCAGCAGCTTGGGCGGACTAGCTAACACCGGGGAGCTGTTTTTT.